This T cell receptor beta chain derives from a study of cytomegalovirus exposure and HLA in healthy donors. Turning to the study itself: Among approximately 390 genotyped donors, roughly 81% fell in the Caucasian-associated ancestry cluster. The study's findings and limits: Analyses of presence and absence presupposed an approximately uniform sequencing depth across donors.

The PCR made use of 60 Vbeta and 13 Jbeta primers. Clones were sequenced by immunoSEQ multiplex PCR, and TCRdb holds only the in-frame ones, with some missing. The sample lists fewer than 100,000 clones; 78% were seen once. Of note for this clone: Its antigen is not identified.

This TCR was recovered from a woman aged 60-70 years in good health and CMV-seronegative. What was sequenced was PBMCs.

CDR3 residues: CASSLGVGLAGETQYF. In DNA form, the CDR3 reads TGTGCCAGCAGCTTAGGTGTCGGGCTAGCGGGAGAGACCCAGTACTTC. The genes are TRBV7-8 and TRBJ2-5, with 8 positions matching TRBD2. The CDR3 runs to 16 residues. V trimming: 1 base; J trimming: 4 bases; junction bases outside the gene matches: 8. Per the germline V gene, CDR1 is SGHVS and CDR2 is FQNEAQ. The full variable domain, in which reference TRBV7-8 and TRBJ2-5 provide the parts outside the CDR3, is GAGVSQSPRYKVAKRGQDVALRCDPISGHVSLFWYQQALGQGPEFLTYFQNEAQLDKSGLPSDRFFAERPEGSVSTLKIQRTQQEDSAVYLCASSLGVGLAGETQYFGPGTRLLVL.